This T cell receptor beta chain stems from a study of blood T cells in healthy people across ages. General observations from the study: Roughly linearly, TCR beta diversity per million T cells fell as age increased.

This clonotype has just one count. The antigen remains undetermined. Using a J-beta primer mix together with a sample-barcoded 5' primer, a second PCR was run for about 6 to 12 cycles. TCRdb independently ran MiXCR on the 5' RACE reads; one entry per CDR3 protein. In the table there are 600,000 to 1,000,000 distinct CDR3 sequences, 20% to 25% of which are singletons. Trimming took off 2 bases at V and 5 bases at J, with 9 bases between the two ends. Germline V gives CDR1 MNHEY, CDR2 SVGAGI. This CDR3 spans 13 amino acids. A further study also used this sample, focusing on T cells of mothers and their children.

The receptor comes from a boy between 10 and 17 years old in good health. The sample taken for sequencing was blood. This chain uses TRBV6-5 with TRBJ2-5; D uncertain. CDR3 loop: CASSYGRWETQYF. In DNA form, the CDR3 reads TGTGCCAGCAGTTACGGACGATGGGAGACCCAGTACTTC.